The rows below give T cell receptor beta chains drawn from one sample of a study of control samples from healthy donors and cancer patients. Clones were sequenced by immunoSEQ multiplex PCR, and TCRdb holds only the in-frame ones, with some missing. This sample carries about 150,000 clones, approximately 91% of them seen once, and the ten largest clones take 4.9%. The specimen sequenced was blood. Source of these receptors: a man younger than 45 in good health. CDR3s include the opening cysteine and the closing phenylalanine or tryptophan. Each record gives: clone size, D gene, V gene, J gene, CDR3 DNA, CDR3 protein. A D gene is named only where the DNA matches it firmly. Clone size is given for some rows only: seen once, a few or many times, or a class if the clone is expanded.

clone_size: NA
d_call: NA
v_call: TRBV6-5
j_call: TRBJ1-4
cdr3_nt: TGTGCCACCCCGGGAGCAACTAATGAAAAACTGTTTTTT
cdr3_aa: CATPGATNEKLFF

clone_size: NA
d_call: NA
v_call: TRBV4-1
j_call: TRBJ2-5
cdr3_nt: TGCGCCAGCAGCCCCCCCCGCGGCAGGGAAAAAGAGACCCAGTACTTC
cdr3_aa: CASSPPRGREKETQYF

clone_size: once
d_call: NA
v_call: TRBV7-8
j_call: TRBJ1-1
cdr3_nt: TGTGCCAGCAGCTTAGTAGCCCTCATGCGGACTGAAGCTTTCTTT
cdr3_aa: CASSLVALMRTEAFF

clone_size: NA
d_call: NA
v_call: TRBV9
j_call: TRBJ1-2
cdr3_nt: TGTGCCAGCAGCGTAGCAGCTAACTATGGCTACACCTTC
cdr3_aa: CASSVAANYGYTF

clone_size: NA
d_call: TRBD1
v_call: TRBV30
j_call: TRBJ1-1
cdr3_nt: TGTGCCTGGAGTGAACAGGGGTCCGAGTCTTTCTTT
cdr3_aa: CAWSEQGSESFF

clone_size: NA
d_call: NA
v_call: TRBV4-2
j_call: TRBJ2-1
cdr3_nt: TGTGCCAGCAGCCAGGGGGCAGCAAACTCCTACAATGAGCAGTTCTTC
cdr3_aa: CASSQGAANSYNEQFF

clone_size: NA
d_call: NA
v_call: TRBV19
j_call: TRBJ1-5
cdr3_nt: TGTGCCAGTAGTATTAAGCAGAATCAGCCCCAGCATTTT
cdr3_aa: CASSIKQNQPQHF

clone_size: NA
d_call: NA
v_call: TRBV4-3
j_call: TRBJ1-2
cdr3_nt: TGCGCCAGCAGCCAAATCACAGGATTTAACTATGGCTACACCTTC
cdr3_aa: CASSQITGFNYGYTF

clone_size: once
d_call: TRBD2
v_call: TRBV7-3
j_call: TRBJ2-1
cdr3_nt: TGTGCCAGCAGCTTAGGCGGGGGGTTCAATGAGCAGTTCTTC
cdr3_aa: CASSLGGGFNEQFF

clone_size: NA
d_call: NA
v_call: TRBV29-1
j_call: TRBJ1-1
cdr3_nt: TGCAGCGTTACAGGGAACACTGAAGCTTTCTTT
cdr3_aa: CSVTGNTEAFF

clone_size: NA
d_call: TRBD1
v_call: TRBV18
j_call: TRBJ1-1
cdr3_nt: TGTGCCAGCTCCCGGGACAGCCCTGAAGCTTTCTTT
cdr3_aa: CASSRDSPEAFF

clone_size: NA
d_call: TRBD1
v_call: TRBV7-2
j_call: TRBJ1-2
cdr3_nt: TGTGCCAGCAGCACCCCCGGGACAGGAAACTATGGCTACACCTTC
cdr3_aa: CASSTPGTGNYGYTF

clone_size: NA
d_call: TRBD1
v_call: TRBV2
j_call: TRBJ1-5
cdr3_nt: TGTGCCAGCAGCCCAGGACAGGGGAATCAGCCCCAGCATTTT
cdr3_aa: CASSPGQGNQPQHF

clone_size: medium-sized
d_call: NA
v_call: TRBV6-5
j_call: TRBJ2-2
cdr3_nt: TGTGCCAGCAGGTCGGGCAGGGAGGACACCGGGGAGCTGTTTTTT
cdr3_aa: CASRSGREDTGELFF

clone_size: NA
d_call: TRBD2
v_call: TRBV25-1
j_call: TRBJ2-3
cdr3_nt: TGTGCCAGCAGTGTGGGGGGGAAGGTTGAAACAGATACGCAGTATTTT
cdr3_aa: CASSVGGKVETDTQYF

clone_size: NA
d_call: NA
v_call: TRBV18
j_call: TRBJ2-4
cdr3_nt: TGTGCCAGCTCACCTAGTCAGGGGCCGAAAAACATTCAGTACTTC
cdr3_aa: CASSPSQGPKNIQYF

clone_size: NA
d_call: NA
v_call: TRBV27
j_call: TRBJ2-1
cdr3_nt: TGTGCCAGCAGTTTAAGGCAGGCGACCTACAATGAGCAGTTCTTC
cdr3_aa: CASSLRQATYNEQFF

clone_size: few
d_call: NA
v_call: TRBV11-2
j_call: TRBJ2-1
cdr3_nt: TGTGCCAGCAGTCCACCCCGAATCTCCTACAATGAGCAGTTCTTC
cdr3_aa: CASSPPRISYNEQFF

clone_size: few
d_call: NA
v_call: TRBV9
j_call: TRBJ2-3
cdr3_nt: TGTGCCAGCAGCGTAAGTGGGACGATCCGCACAGATACGCAGTATTTT
cdr3_aa: CASSVSGTIRTDTQYF

clone_size: NA
d_call: NA
v_call: TRBV29-1
j_call: TRBJ2-2
cdr3_nt: TGCAGCGTTGAGAAGGGGTGGACCGGGGAGCTGTTTTTT
cdr3_aa: CSVEKGWTGELFF

clone_size: NA
d_call: TRBD1
v_call: TRBV2
j_call: TRBJ2-7
cdr3_nt: TGTGCCAGCAGTGGACGACAGGGACCCTACGAGCAGTACTTC
cdr3_aa: CASSGRQGPYEQYF

clone_size: NA
d_call: TRBD1
v_call: TRBV7-6
j_call: TRBJ2-1
cdr3_nt: TGTGCCAGCAGCTCGTCGTACCGGGACAGGACCAACAATGAGCAGTTCTTC
cdr3_aa: CASSSSYRDRTNNEQFF

clone_size: NA
d_call: TRBD2
v_call: TRBV13
j_call: TRBJ2-4
cdr3_nt: TGTGCCAGCAGCCCCAGTCGGGGGGGTAAACCCGAAAACATTCAGTACTTC
cdr3_aa: CASSPSRGGKPENIQYF

clone_size: NA
d_call: TRBD1
v_call: TRBV15
j_call: TRBJ1-5
cdr3_nt: TGTGCCACCAGCAGAGATCGAGCACGCGGGACAGGGGTTGGTCAGCCCCAGCATTTT
cdr3_aa: CATSRDRARGTGVGQPQHF

clone_size: once
d_call: NA
v_call: TRBV24-1
j_call: TRBJ2-5
cdr3_nt: TGTGCCACCAGTGACCGAGGGGATCCGGGCCAGGAGACCCAGTACTTC
cdr3_aa: CATSDRGDPGQETQYF

clone_size: NA
d_call: NA
v_call: TRBV10-3
j_call: TRBJ1-2
cdr3_nt: TGTGCCATCAGTGAGTGGGGTGGCTACACCTTC
cdr3_aa: CAISEWGGYTF

clone_size: NA
d_call: NA
v_call: TRBV5-1
j_call: TRBJ2-7
cdr3_nt: TGCGCCAGCAGCGGAGCGGAGAGGAAGGCCGAGCAGTACTTC
cdr3_aa: CASSGAERKAEQYF